Below are 21 T cell receptor beta chains sequenced from a single sample in a study of shared T cell receptors in the human thymus. Using immunoSEQ multiplex PCR, the repertoire was profiled, and TCRdb retains in-frame clones only, with some absent. In the table there are about 500,000 clones, approximately 78% of which are singletons. These records were also assigned to another study, of human thymus T cells.

Specimen: thymocytes. Receptor source: a boy younger than two with a congenital heart defect.

The chain links TRBV28 to TRBJ1-1; D not certain. V shed 6 bases and J shed 4 bases, with 12 bases lying between them. Looked up from germline, CDR1 is MDHEN and CDR2 is SYDVKM. There are 13 residues in the CDR3. DNA of the CDR3: TGTGCCAGCAGCACGGACTCACTCACTGAAGCTTTCTTT. The encoded protein is CASSTDSLTEAFF.

V gene TRBV4-3 combines with J gene TRBJ2-2; 9 nucleotides align to TRBD1. The CDR3 runs to 15 residues. Germline CDR1 and CDR2: LGHNA and YSLEER. J was trimmed by 5 bases and V by 4 bases; bases with no gene match: 5. DNA for the CDR3: TGCGCCAGCAGCCCACAGGGGGCGGAAACCGGGGAGCTGTTTTTT. Protein product: CASSPQGAETGELFF.

The CDR3, as DNA: TGTGCCAGCAGAGCTCCCAGGGGGAAGAGGAACACTGAAGCTTTCTTT. Translating it yields CASRAPRGKRNTEAFF. The chain uses TRBV25-1 and TRBJ1-1, with 7 bases identical to TRBD1. Germline V lookup: CDR1 MGHDK, CDR2 SYGVNS. The CDR3 extends over 16 amino acids. The ends lost 6 bases at V and 1 base at J; junction bases unmatched: 11.

This chain uses TRBV9 with TRBJ2-2; 8 nucleotides align to TRBD2. The CDR3 consists of 16 residues. V lost 4 bases, J lost 6 bases, and 11 bases stayed unmatched. CDR1 is SGDLS, CDR2 YYNGEE, per germline. CDR3 residues: CASSPPGTSLAGELFF. CDR3 sequence (DNA): TGTGCCAGCAGCCCCCCAGGGACTAGTCTCGCCGGGGAGCTGTTTTTT.

Only a few counts were recorded for this clone. The chain employs TRBV28 and TRBJ2-7, with a tentative D call TRBD1 (6 bases). V gave up 6 bases and J gave up 1 base, with 10 bases separating them. The length of the CDR3 is 13 residues. Germline assignment: CDR1 MDHEN and CDR2 SYDVKM. The CDR3 DNA sequence: TGTGCCAGCAGATCGACAGGATCCTACGAGCAGTACTTC. It is translated as CASRSTGSYEQYF. The full variable domain, its missing parts supplied by reference TRBV28 and TRBJ2-7, is DVKVTQSSRYLVKRTGEKVFLECVQDMDHENMFWYRQDPGLGLRLIYFSYDVKMKEKGDIPEGYSVSREKKERFSLILESASTNQTSMYLCASRSTGSYEQYFGPGTRLTVT.

This chain joins TRBV27 and TRBJ2-7; 12 bases agree with TRBD2. Germline CDR1 MNHEY, CDR2 SMNVEV (reference sequence). The CDR3 loop spans 16 amino acids. The trim removed 4 bases at V and 2 bases at J, leaving 6 bases unmatched. The CDR3, as DNA: TGTGCCAGCAGTTCCGAACTAGCGGGAGGTACCTACGAGCAGTACTTC. Translated: CASSSELAGGTYEQYF.

The V gene is TRBV19, the J gene TRBJ2-1; perhaps TRBD1 as D (5 bases). The CDR3 extends over 15 amino acids. The germline V gene encodes CDR1 LNHDA and CDR2 SQIVND (reference sequence). V was cut by 5 bases and J by 1 base, with 12 bases left in between. The CDR3 reads CASSRHRISYNEQFF. The CDR3 nucleotides read TGTGCCAGTAGTCGGCACAGGATTTCCTACAATGAGCAGTTCTTC.

The chain joins TRBV4-1 to TRBJ2-3; TRBD2 matches at 7 bases. CDR1 is MGHRA, CDR2 YSYEKL, per germline. The J segment lost 6 bases and the V segment lost 0 bases, leaving 12 bases of the junction unmatched. The CDR3 totals 17 residues. The CDR3 nucleotides read TGCGCCAGCAGCCAAGATAGAGAACTAGCGCGCTGGGATACGCAGTATTTT. It translates to CASSQDRELARWDTQYF.

This chain links TRBV4-1 with TRBJ1-5; 8 positions match TRBD1. The germline V gene encodes CDR1 MGHRA and CDR2 YSYEKL. The CDR3 has 15 residues. V gave up 6 bases and J gave up 2 bases; unmatched junction bases: 6. For the CDR3, the DNA is TGCGCCAGCAGTCCGACAGGGGACGGCAATCAGCCCCAGCATTTT. It is translated as CASSPTGDGNQPQHF.

This chain connects TRBV7-2 to TRBJ1-5; D perhaps matches TRBD1 (6 bases). Between the trimmed V and J ends, which lost 5 bases and 3 bases, there was a span of 17 bases. Germline V gene lookup returns CDR1 SGHTA and CDR2 FQGNSA. The CDR3 extends over 16 amino acids. CDR3 protein: CASSPVDRIFNQPQHF. The CDR3 region has the DNA TGTGCCAGCAGCCCCGTCGACAGGATCTTCAATCAGCCCCAGCATTTT. Using reference TRBV7-2 and TRBJ1-5 for the parts outside the CDR3, the full variable domain is GAGVSQSPSNKVTEKGKDVELRCDPISGHTALYWYRQSLGQGLEFLIYFQGNSAPDKSGLPSDRFSAERTGGSVSTLTIQRTQQEDSAVYLCASSPVDRIFNQPQHFGDGTRLSIL.

The table lists this clone with a count of one. The gene calls are TRBV14 and TRBJ2-1; 8 bases line up with TRBD2. Germline-derived CDR1 and CDR2 are SGHDN and FVKESK. The CDR3 is 17 amino acids. V shed 3 bases, J shed 7 bases, and the junction held 14 bases outside the gene matches. CDR3 nucleotide sequence: TGTGCCAGCAGCCAGTGGGGCCTGCGGGAGGAAGTGAATGAGCAGTTCTTC. It is translated as CASSQWGLREEVNEQFF. The full variable domain, completed using reference TRBV14 and TRBJ2-1, is EAGVTQFPSHSVIEKGQTVTLRCDPISGHDNLYWYRRVMGKEIKFLLHFVKESKQDESGMPNNRFLAERTGGTYSTLKVQPAELEDSGVYFCASSQWGLREEVNEQFFGPGTRLTVL.

This clone has only one observation. The chain joins TRBV5-6 to TRBJ2-3; perhaps TRBD2 as D (5 bases). Germline assignment: CDR1 SGHDT and CDR2 YYEEEE. Trimming removed 4 bases at V and 6 bases at J, with 24 bases between. The CDR3 sequence is 17 residues long. The CDR3 region is CASSAPRRSPRKDTQYF. The CDR3 bases are TGTGCCAGCAGCGCGCCTCGGAGGTCTCCTAGGAAGGATACGCAGTATTTT.

This chain links TRBV11-2 with TRBJ2-7; TRBD2 matches 9 bases. This CDR3 spans 15 amino acids. V shed 4 bases, J shed 3 bases, and the junction held 7 bases outside the gene matches. Looked up from germline, CDR1 is SGHAT and CDR2 is FQNNGV. The CDR3 loop reads CASSSGGRADYEQYF. As DNA, the CDR3 is TGTGCCAGCAGCTCGGGCGGGAGGGCCGACTACGAGCAGTACTTC.

The CDR3 sequence is CASRESGTNEQFF. For the CDR3, the DNA is TGCGCCAGCCGAGAGAGCGGGACCAATGAGCAGTTCTTC. The chain couples TRBV10-1 to TRBJ2-1; TRBD2 aligns across 7 bases. The CDR3 contains 13 residues. The germline V gene encodes CDR1 WNHNN and CDR2 SYGVQD (reference sequence). Unmatched junction bases numbered 7, after V lost 8 bases and J lost 6 bases.

The chain employs TRBV27 and TRBJ2-1; 9 bases line up with TRBD1. The CDR3 sequence is 16 residues long. With V trimmed by 7 bases and J by 6 bases, 13 bases remained unmatched. Germline values: CDR1 MNHEY, CDR2 SMNVEV (reference sequence). CDR3 DNA: TGTGCCAGCACTTCTCCCCGGGACAGGGTCCGCAATGAGCAGTTCTTC. It yields the protein CASTSPRDRVRNEQFF.

The chain employs TRBV30 and TRBJ2-7, with a tentative D call TRBD2 (5 bases). Germline V lookup: CDR1 GTSNPN, CDR2 SVGIG (reference sequence). V was clipped by 3 bases and J by 3 bases, with 12 bases between them. The CDR3 is made up of 13 amino acids. CDR3 in amino acids: CAWSSAADYEQYF. Here the CDR3 DNA reads TGTGCCTGGAGCTCAGCGGCGGACTACGAGCAGTACTTC.

The V and J genes are TRBV27 and TRBJ2-1; TRBD2 aligns across 11 bases. The length of the CDR3 is 19 residues. CDR1 and CDR2 from the germline V gene are MNHEY and SMNVEV (reference sequence). With V trimmed by 5 bases and J by 0 bases, 12 bases remained unmatched. The CDR3 region is CASSPSGTSGESSYNEQFF. The CDR3 DNA is TGTGCCAGCAGTCCCAGTGGGACTAGCGGAGAGAGCTCCTACAATGAGCAGTTCTTC.

A few counts support this clone. The CDR3 nucleotides read TGTGCCAGCAGCTTAAGCGTGGGACTAGCGGAGTTGAACACCGGGGAGCTGTTTTTT. This encodes CASSLSVGLAELNTGELFF. The rearrangement uses TRBV11-2 and TRBJ2-2; TRBD2 matches at 11 bases. V shed 2 bases and J 1 base; nucleotides not matched to a gene: 9. The CDR3 totals 19 residues. Germline CDR1 is SGHAT and CDR2 is FQNNGV.

This rearrangement joins TRBV27 to TRBJ1-4; D ambiguous. Trimming removed 4 bases at V and 7 bases at J, with 16 bases between. Germline V CDR1 and CDR2: MNHEY, SMNVEV (reference sequence). The CDR3 runs to 15 residues. The CDR3 DNA reads TGTGCCAGCAGTTCTCGCGGGAGAAGAGGTGAAAAACTGTTTTTT. Translated, it gives CASSSRGRRGEKLFF.

J is TRBJ2-7 and V is TRBV12-5; TRBD2 is a possible D gene (6 bases). Germline V lookup: CDR1 LGHNT, CDR2 FRNRAP. This CDR3 has 18 amino acids. Trimming pared 2 bases from V and 4 bases from J, leaving 24 bases between. The CDR3 loop is CASGLYPPPGEVKYEQYF. The DNA for the CDR3 is TGTGCTAGTGGTTTGTACCCTCCCCCTGGGGAGGTTAAGTACGAGCAGTACTTC.

The chain recombines TRBV7-8 with TRBJ2-3; D might be TRBD2 (5 bases). The CDR3 extends over 16 amino acids. Germline loops: CDR1 SGHVS, CDR2 FQNEAQ. V gave up 1 base and J gave up 2 bases, with 13 bases separating them. CDR3: CASSLVPGFYTDTQYF. In nucleotides, the CDR3 is TGTGCCAGCAGCTTAGTTCCGGGGTTCTACACAGATACGCAGTATTTT.